The 15 T cell receptor beta chains reported below all come from one sample, sequenced in a study of control samples from healthy donors and cancer patients. Sequenced by immunoSEQ multiplex PCR; TCRdb stores in-frame clones only, minus some. The sample holds 150,000 to 200,000 clones; 90% to 95% are singletons and the top ten take more than 1.3%. Sequences were obtained from blood. These receptors all come from a man aged 25-40 years in good health.

The chain couples TRBV9 to TRBJ2-5; maybe TRBD1 (6 bases). CDR1 is SGDLS, CDR2 YYNGEE, per germline. This CDR3 comprises 15 residues. V was clipped by 2 bases and J by 1 base, with 12 bases between them. CDR3 region: CASSVTPTGQETQYF. CDR3 nucleotides: TGTGCCAGCAGCGTTACTCCGACAGGCCAAGAGACCCAGTACTTC.

Remarks on this clone: Other nucleotide sequences in the sample specify the same CDR3. The genes are TRBV11-3 and TRBJ1-1; D uncertain. The CDR3 length is 12 residues. V lost 1 base to trimming and J lost 3 bases, with 3 bases between them. Germline assignment: CDR1 SGHNT and CDR2 YENEEA. This CDR3 is CASSLGDTEAFF. CDR3 bases: TGTGCCAGCAGCTTAGGCGACACTGAAGCTTTCTTT.

The CDR3 is CASSYSRVGGYTF. In DNA, the CDR3 is TGTGCCAGCAGTTATTCCAGGGTTGGGGGCTACACCTTC. The rearrangement links TRBV6-6 to TRBJ1-2; D perhaps matches TRBD1 (5 bases). This CDR3 has 13 amino acids. Trimming removed 3 bases at V and 8 bases at J, with 13 bases between. Looked up from germline, CDR1 is MNHNY and CDR2 is SVGAGI (reference sequence).

The chain recombines TRBV6-5 with TRBJ1-5; D is unclear. CDR1 and CDR2 (germline): MNHEY, SVGAGI. The CDR3 is 12 amino acids. Trimming shortened V by 8 bases and J by 5 bases, and 10 bases separated the two germline ends. CDR3 DNA: TGTGCCAGCGGCGGGGTGGATCAGCCCCAGCATTTT. Its protein is CASGGVDQPQHF.

This chain joins TRBV10-3 and TRBJ1-1; D may be TRBD1 (5 bases). The germline V gene has CDR1 ENHRY and CDR2 SYGVKD. Trimming took off 2 bases at V and 9 bases at J, with 19 bases between the two ends. The CDR3 is 15 residues long. CDR3 sequence: CAISEAGGGEGQAFF. The CDR3 DNA follows: TGTGCCATCAGTGAGGCGGGCGGGGGGGAAGGCCAAGCTTTCTTT.

The V call is TRBV29-1, the J call TRBJ1-4; 10 nucleotides match TRBD1. The V gene end was trimmed by 6 bases and the J gene end by 7 bases; junction bases not matched to a gene: 5. This CDR3 region has 13 residues. CDR1 is SQVTM and CDR2 is ANQGSEA in the germline V gene. For the CDR3, the DNA is TGCAGCGTCGGGGACAGGGGTCGTGAAAAACTGTTTTTT. Translation gives CSVGDRGREKLFF.

J is TRBJ1-2 and V is TRBV5-1; D is unresolved. The CDR3 runs 14 residues. Germline V lookup: CDR1 SGHRS, CDR2 YFSETQ. V was shortened by 3 bases and J by 7 bases, with 16 bases between the two germline ends. Here the CDR3 DNA reads TGCGCCAGCAGCTCCACATCAGGCCCTCTTGGCTACACCTTC. Translated: CASSSTSGPLGYTF.

The genes are TRBV5-1 and TRBJ1-1, with TRBD1 matching over 9 bases. J gave up 2 bases and V 4 bases, and 6 bases lay outside the gene matches. The CDR3 contains 15 residues. Germline CDR1 reads SGHRS; CDR2 reads YFSETQ. The CDR3 sequence is CASSVRTGDNTEAFF. The CDR3 bases are TGCGCCAGCAGCGTGAGGACAGGGGATAACACTGAAGCTTTCTTT. Using reference TRBV5-1 and TRBJ1-1 for the parts outside the CDR3, the full variable domain is KAGVTQTPRYLIKTRGQQVTLSCSPISGHRSVSWYQQTPGQGLQFLFEYFSETQRNKGNFPGRFSGRQFSNSRSEMNVSTLELGDSALYLCASSVRTGDNTEAFFGQGTRLTVV.

Of note for this clone: The junction shows a germline mismatch at one end, possibly a read error. The chain links TRBV5-6 to TRBJ2-1, with 7 bases fitting TRBD2. The CDR3 has 14 amino acids. Germline V gene sequence: CDR1 SGHDT, CDR2 YYEEEE. This CDR3 reads CTSSLGRGVNEQFF. The CDR3 DNA sequence: TGTACCAGCAGCTTGGGGAGGGGCGTCAATGAGCAGTTCTTC.

A single count supports this clone. The chain recombines TRBV28 with TRBJ2-7; a possible D gene is TRBD2 (6 bases). Germline-derived CDR1 and CDR2 are MDHEN and SYDVKM. The CDR3 length is 15 residues. Trimming cost V 6 bases and J 5 bases, with 20 bases left between them. The CDR3: CASRLRDPRGNEQYF. CDR3 nucleotide sequence: TGTGCCAGCAGATTGCGGGACCCACGCGGCAACGAGCAGTACTTC.

A single count supports this clone. This CDR3 is CASSLDSIQYF. DNA for the CDR3: TGTGCCAGCAGTTTGGACAGCATTCAGTACTTC. The chain recombines TRBV21-1 with TRBJ2-4; the D call in the table, TRBD1, was not verified against the DNA. TRBV21-1 is annotated as a pseudogene. The CDR3 extends over 11 amino acids.

J is TRBJ1-3 and V is TRBV13; the match to TRBD1 covers 11 bases. Germline V gene sequence: CDR1 PRHDT, CDR2 FYEKMQ (reference sequence). This CDR3 contains 14 residues. V lost 5 bases to trimming and J lost 7 bases; unmatched junction nucleotides: 4. CDR3 nucleotide sequence: TGTGCCAGCAGCATCCGGGACAGGGGGAACACCATATATTTT. Translated, it gives CASSIRDRGNTIYF.

This sequence joins TRBV2 and TRBJ1-1, with D unresolved. CDR1 and CDR2 (germline): SNHLY, FYNNEI. V lost 7 bases and J 7 bases, leaving 10 bases between the germline ends. This CDR3 has 11 residues. CDR3 loop: CASMRTIEAFF. CDR3 coding DNA: TGTGCCAGCATGCGGACCATTGAAGCTTTCTTT.

V gene TRBV3-1 (or the pseudogene TRBV3-2) combines with J gene TRBJ1-2, with D perhaps matching TRBD1 (6 bases). Germline CDR1 and CDR2: LGHDT and YNNKEL (reference sequence). This CDR3 has 15 amino acids. V was pared by 0 bases and J by 4 bases, with 12 bases between. CDR3 nucleotide sequence: TGTGCCAGCAGCCAAGAGGCGGGACACCCCTATGGCTACACCTTC. This encodes CASSQEAGHPYGYTF.

The gene calls are TRBV5-8 and TRBJ1-1, with 11 bases fitting TRBD1. Germline loops: CDR1 SGHTS, CDR2 YDEGEE. This CDR3 is built from 14 residues. Germline trimming cut 3 bases from V and 7 bases from J; bases unmatched to any gene: 5. The CDR3 reads CASSSGQGGIEAFF. CDR3 coding DNA: TGTGCCAGCAGCTCGGGACAGGGGGGTATTGAAGCTTTCTTT.